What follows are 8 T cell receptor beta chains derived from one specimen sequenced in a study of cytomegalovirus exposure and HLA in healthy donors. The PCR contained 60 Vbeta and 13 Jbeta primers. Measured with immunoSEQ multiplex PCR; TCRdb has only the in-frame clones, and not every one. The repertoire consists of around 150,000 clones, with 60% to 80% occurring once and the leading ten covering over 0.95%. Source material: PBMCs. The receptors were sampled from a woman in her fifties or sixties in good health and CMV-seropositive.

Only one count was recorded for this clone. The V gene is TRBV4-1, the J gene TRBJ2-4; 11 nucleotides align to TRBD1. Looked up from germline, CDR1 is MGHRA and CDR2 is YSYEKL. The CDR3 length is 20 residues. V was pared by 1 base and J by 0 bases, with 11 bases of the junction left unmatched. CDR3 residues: CASSQVLGQGASLAKNIQYF. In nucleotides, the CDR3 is TGCGCCAGCAGCCAAGTTTTAGGACAGGGGGCATCCCTAGCCAAAAACATTCAGTACTTC.

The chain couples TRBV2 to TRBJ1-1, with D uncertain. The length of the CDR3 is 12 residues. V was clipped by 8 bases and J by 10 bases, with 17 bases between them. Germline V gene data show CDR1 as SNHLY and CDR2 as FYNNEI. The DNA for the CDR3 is TGTGCCAGCTCCACGGGTTTAGTTAGAGCTTTCTTT. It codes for CASSTGLVRAFF. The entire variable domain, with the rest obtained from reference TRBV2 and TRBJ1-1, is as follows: EPEVTQTPSHQVTQMGQEVILRCVPISNHLYFYWYRQILGQKVEFLVSFYNNEISEKSEIFDDQFSVERPDGSNFTLKIRSTKLEDSAMYFCASSTGLVRAFFGQGTRLTVV.

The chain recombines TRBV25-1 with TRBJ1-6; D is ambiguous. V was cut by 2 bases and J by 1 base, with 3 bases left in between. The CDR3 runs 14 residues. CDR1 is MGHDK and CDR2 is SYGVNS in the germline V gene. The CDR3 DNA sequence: TGTGCCAGCAGTGAACTGTCCTATAATTCACCCCTCCACTTT. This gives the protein CASSELSYNSPLHF.

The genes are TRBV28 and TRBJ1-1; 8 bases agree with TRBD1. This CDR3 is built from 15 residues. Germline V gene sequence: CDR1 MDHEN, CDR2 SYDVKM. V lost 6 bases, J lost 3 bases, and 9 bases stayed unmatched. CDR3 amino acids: CASSPRTGLDTEAFF. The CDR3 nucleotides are TGTGCCAGCAGCCCCAGGACAGGGTTGGACACTGAAGCTTTCTTT.

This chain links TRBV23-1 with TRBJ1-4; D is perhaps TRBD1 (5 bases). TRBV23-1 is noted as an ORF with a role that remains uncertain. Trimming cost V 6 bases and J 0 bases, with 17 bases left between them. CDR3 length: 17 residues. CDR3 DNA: TGCGCCAGCAGCCGCATGGGTAAACAGGCAACTAATGAAAAACTGTTTTTT. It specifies CASSRMGKQATNEKLFF.

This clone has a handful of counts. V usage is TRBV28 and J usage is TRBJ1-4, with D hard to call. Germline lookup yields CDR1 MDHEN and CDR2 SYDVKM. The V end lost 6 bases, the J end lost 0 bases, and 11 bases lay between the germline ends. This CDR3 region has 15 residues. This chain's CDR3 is CASRYLEATNEKLFF. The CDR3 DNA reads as TGTGCCAGCAGGTACCTAGAAGCAACTAATGAAAAACTGTTTTTT.

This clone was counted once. This CDR3 reads CASSFTTLSEKLFF. CDR3 in DNA: TGTGCCAGCAGCTTTACTACCCTAAGTGAAAAACTGTTTTTT. V is TRBV7-2 and J is TRBJ1-4; D not certain. The CDR3 contains 14 residues. The germline CDR1 and CDR2 sequences are SGHTA and FQGNSA. The V end lost 3 bases, the J end lost 7 bases, and 12 bases lay between the germline ends.

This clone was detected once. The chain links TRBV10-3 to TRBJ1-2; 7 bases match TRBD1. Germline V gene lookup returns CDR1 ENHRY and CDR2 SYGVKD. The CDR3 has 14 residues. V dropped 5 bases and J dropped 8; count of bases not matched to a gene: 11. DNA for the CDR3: TGTGCCATCAGTAAAGACAGGGATTCAGGAGGCTACACCTTC. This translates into CAISKDRDSGGYTF.